This T cell receptor beta chain stems from a study of blood T cell repertoires in COVID-19. The V end was cut by 0 bases, the J end by 4 bases, with 11 bases between. The CDR3 length is 15 residues. The germline CDR1 and CDR2 sequences are SGHRS and YFSETQ. In the study's own analysis: The assay estimated nucleated cells by amplifying reference gene primers. Profiled with immunoSEQ multiplex PCR; TCRdb holds only in-frame clones, not every one. Clone size and V and J calls were adopted from that table, with D and trimming inferred from the DNA. The data hold around 120,000 clones, with 90% observed a single time.

The chain links TRBV5-1 to TRBJ2-1; weak D call: TRBD2 (5 bases). The TCR was taken from a human donor with active COVID-19. The donor label of this sample is uncertain. The specimen was peripheral blood. The CDR3 coding sequence is TGCGCCAGCAGCTTGGCTCCTCGGGGTTACAATGAGCAGTTCTTC. It yields the protein CASSLAPRGYNEQFF.